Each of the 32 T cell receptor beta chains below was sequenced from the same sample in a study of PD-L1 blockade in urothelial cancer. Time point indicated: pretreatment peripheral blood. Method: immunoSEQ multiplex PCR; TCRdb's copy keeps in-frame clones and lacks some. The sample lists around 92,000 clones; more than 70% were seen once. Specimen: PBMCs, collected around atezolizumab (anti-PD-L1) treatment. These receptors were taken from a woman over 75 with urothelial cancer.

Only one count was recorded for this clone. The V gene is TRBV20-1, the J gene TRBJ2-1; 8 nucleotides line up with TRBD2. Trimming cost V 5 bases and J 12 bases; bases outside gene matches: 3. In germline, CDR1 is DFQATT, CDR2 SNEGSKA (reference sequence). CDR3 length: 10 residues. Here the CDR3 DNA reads TGCAGTGCTGCCCGGGGGGGGCAGTTCTTC. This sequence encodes CSAARGGQFF.

The CDR3: CASKPELGYTF. The CDR3 coding sequence is TGTGCCAGCAAGCCGGAGCTGGGCTACACCTTC. The chain is built from TRBV2 and TRBJ1-2; D not certain. Germline values: CDR1 SNHLY, CDR2 FYNNEI. V was shortened by 7 bases and J by 8 bases, with 11 bases between the two germline ends. The length of the CDR3 is 11 residues.

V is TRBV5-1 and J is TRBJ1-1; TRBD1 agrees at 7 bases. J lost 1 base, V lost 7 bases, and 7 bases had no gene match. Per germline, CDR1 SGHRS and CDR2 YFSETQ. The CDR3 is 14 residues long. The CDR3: CASLEQGTNTEAFF. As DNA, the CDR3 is TGCGCCAGCCTCGAACAGGGGACGAACACTGAAGCTTTCTTT.

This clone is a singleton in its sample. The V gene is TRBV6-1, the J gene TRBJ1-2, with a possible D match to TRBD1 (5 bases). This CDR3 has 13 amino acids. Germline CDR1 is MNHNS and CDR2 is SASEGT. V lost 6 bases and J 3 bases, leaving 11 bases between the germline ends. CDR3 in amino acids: CASRAGVDYGYTF. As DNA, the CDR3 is TGTGCCAGCAGAGCGGGGGTGGACTATGGCTACACCTTC.

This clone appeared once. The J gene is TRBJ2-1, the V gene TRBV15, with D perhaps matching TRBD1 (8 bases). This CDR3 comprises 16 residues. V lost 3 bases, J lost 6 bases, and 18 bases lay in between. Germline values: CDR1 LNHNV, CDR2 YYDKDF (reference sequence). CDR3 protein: CATSRGAGDRSNEQFF. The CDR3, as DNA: TGTGCCACCAGCAGGGGGGCGGGGGACAGGTCCAATGAGCAGTTCTTC.

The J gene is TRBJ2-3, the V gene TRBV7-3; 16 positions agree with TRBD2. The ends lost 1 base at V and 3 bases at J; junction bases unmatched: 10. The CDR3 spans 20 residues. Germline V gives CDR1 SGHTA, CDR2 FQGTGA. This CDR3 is CASSLSFGTSGRAITDTQYF. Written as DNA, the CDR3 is TGTGCCAGCAGCTTAAGTTTCGGGACTAGCGGGAGGGCCATAACAGATACGCAGTATTTT.

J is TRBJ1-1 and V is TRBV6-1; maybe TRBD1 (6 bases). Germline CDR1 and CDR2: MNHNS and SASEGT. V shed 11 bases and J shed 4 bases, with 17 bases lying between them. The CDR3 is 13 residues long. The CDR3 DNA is TGTGCCGGCACTCAATACAGGGCCACTGAAGCTTTCTTT. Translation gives CAGTQYRATEAFF.

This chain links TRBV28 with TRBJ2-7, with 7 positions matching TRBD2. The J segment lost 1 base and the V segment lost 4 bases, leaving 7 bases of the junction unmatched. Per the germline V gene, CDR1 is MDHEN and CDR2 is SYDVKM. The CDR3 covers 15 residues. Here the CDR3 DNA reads TGTGCCAGCAGTTCGGGGGGACTGGGTTCCTACGAGCAGTACTTC. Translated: CASSSGGLGSYEQYF.

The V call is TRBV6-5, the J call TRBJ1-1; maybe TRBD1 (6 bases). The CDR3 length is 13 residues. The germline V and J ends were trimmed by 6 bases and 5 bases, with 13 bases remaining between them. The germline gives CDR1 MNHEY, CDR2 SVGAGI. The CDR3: CASSDRRSTEAFF. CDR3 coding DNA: TGTGCCAGCAGCGACAGGCGCTCTACTGAAGCTTTCTTT.

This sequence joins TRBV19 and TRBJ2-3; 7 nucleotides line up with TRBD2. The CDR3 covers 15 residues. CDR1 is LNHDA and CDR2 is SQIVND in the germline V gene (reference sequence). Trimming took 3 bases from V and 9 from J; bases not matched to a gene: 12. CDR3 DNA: TGTGCCAGTAGTATCCGGCTGGGGGGGAGGGAGACGCAGTATTTT. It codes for CASSIRLGGRETQYF.

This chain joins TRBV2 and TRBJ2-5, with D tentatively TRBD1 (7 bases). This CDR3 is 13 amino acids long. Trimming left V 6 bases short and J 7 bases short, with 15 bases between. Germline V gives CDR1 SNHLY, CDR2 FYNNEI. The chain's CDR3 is CASRGSQGGTQYF. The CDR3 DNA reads TGTGCCAGCAGGGGGAGCCAGGGGGGGACCCAGTACTTC.

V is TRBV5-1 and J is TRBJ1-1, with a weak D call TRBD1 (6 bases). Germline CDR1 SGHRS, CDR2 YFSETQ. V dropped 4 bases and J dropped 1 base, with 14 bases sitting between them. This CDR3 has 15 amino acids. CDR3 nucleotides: TGCGCCAGCAGCCCAGATTCAGGGGCGAACACTGAAGCTTTCTTT. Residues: CASSPDSGANTEAFF.

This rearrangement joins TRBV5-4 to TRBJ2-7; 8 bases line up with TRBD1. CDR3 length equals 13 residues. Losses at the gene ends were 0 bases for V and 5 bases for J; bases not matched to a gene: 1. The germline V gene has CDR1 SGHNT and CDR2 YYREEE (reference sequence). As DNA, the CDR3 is TGTGCCAGCAGCTTGGCAGGGGGCGACGAGCAGTACTTC. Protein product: CASSLAGGDEQYF.

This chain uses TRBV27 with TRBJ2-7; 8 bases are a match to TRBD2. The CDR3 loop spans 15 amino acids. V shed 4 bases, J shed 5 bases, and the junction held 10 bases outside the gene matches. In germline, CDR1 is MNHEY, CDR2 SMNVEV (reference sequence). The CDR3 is CASSYQAGEVHEQYF. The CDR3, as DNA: TGTGCCAGCAGTTACCAAGCGGGAGAAGTACACGAGCAGTACTTC.

The DNA for the CDR3 is TGTGCCAGCAGTTACTCGATCAGGGCTGAAGCTTTCTTT. As protein: CASSYSIRAEAFF. The rearrangement links TRBV6-5 to TRBJ1-1, with D maybe TRBD1 (5 bases). The germline CDR1 and CDR2 sequences are MNHEY and SVGAGI. The CDR3 is 13 residues long. V lost 0 bases to trimming and J lost 6 bases, with 8 bases between them.

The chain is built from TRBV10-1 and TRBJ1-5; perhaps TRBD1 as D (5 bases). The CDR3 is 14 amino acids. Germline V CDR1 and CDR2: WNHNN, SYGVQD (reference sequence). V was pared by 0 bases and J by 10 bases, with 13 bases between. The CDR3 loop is CASSESPGSTPQHF. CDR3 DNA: TGCGCCAGCAGTGAGTCTCCAGGGTCCACACCCCAGCATTTT.

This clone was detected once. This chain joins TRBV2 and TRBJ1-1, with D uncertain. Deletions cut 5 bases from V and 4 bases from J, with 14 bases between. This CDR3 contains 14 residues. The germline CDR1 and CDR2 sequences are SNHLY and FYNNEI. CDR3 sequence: CASSPSSPGTEAFF. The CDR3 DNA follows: TGTGCCAGCAGTCCGAGTTCCCCTGGCACTGAAGCTTTCTTT.

This chain's CDR3 is CASSIGTTGSYQETQYF. Here the CDR3 DNA reads TGTGCCAGCAGCATCGGAACTACAGGGAGCTACCAAGAGACCCAGTACTTC. The V and J genes are TRBV7-8 and TRBJ2-5; possibly TRBD1 for D (6 bases). CDR3 size: 17 residues. V shed 5 bases and J shed 0 bases, with 19 bases lying between them. Germline lookup yields CDR1 SGHVS and CDR2 FQNEAQ.

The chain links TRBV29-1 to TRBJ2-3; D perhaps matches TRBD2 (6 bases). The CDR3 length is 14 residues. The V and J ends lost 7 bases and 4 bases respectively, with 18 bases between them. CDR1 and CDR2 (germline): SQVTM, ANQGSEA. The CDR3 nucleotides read TGCAGCGCTGACGCGGGGACGGGAGCAGATACGCAGTATTTT. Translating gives CSADAGTGADTQYF.

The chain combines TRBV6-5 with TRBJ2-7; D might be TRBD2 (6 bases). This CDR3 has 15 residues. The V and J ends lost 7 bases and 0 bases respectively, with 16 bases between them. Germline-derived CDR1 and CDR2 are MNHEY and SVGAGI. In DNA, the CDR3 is TGTGCCAGCACCACCTCCGGGGGTACCTCCTACGAGCAGTACTTC. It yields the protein CASTTSGGTSYEQYF.

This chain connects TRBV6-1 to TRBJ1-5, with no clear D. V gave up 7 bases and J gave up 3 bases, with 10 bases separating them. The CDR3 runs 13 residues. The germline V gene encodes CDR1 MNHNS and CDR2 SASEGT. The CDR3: CASTAGLNQPQHF. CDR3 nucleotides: TGTGCCAGCACCGCGGGCCTCAATCAGCCCCAGCATTTT.

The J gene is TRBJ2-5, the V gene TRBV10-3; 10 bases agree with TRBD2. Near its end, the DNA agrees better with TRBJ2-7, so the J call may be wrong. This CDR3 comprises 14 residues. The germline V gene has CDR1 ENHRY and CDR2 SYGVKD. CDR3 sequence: CAISALAGENEQYF. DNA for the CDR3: TGTGCCATCAGTGCCCTAGCGGGAGAGAACGAGCAGTACTTC.

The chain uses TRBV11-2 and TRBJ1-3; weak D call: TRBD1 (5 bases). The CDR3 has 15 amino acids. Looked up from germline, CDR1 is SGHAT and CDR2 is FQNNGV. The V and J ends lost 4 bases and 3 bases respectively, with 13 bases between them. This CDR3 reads CASSSTRVRGNTIYF. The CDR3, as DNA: TGTGCCAGCAGCTCTACCAGGGTGCGTGGAAACACCATATATTTT.

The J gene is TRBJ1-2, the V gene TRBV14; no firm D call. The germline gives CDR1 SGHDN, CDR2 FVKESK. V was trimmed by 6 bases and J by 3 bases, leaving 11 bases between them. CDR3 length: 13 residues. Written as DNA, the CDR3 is TGTGCCAGCAGTAATGGCCCTCACTATGGCTACACCTTC. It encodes CASSNGPHYGYTF.

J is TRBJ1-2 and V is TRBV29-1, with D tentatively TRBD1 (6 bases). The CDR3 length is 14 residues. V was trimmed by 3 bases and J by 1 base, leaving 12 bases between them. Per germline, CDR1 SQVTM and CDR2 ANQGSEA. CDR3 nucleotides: TGCAGCGTTGAGGCCGACAGGTTTAACTATGGCTACACCTTC. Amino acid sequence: CSVEADRFNYGYTF.

This CDR3 is CASSSQTGQTYNEQFF. The DNA for the CDR3 is TGTGCCAGCAGCTCTCAGACAGGACAAACCTACAATGAGCAGTTCTTC. The gene calls are TRBV7-6 and TRBJ2-1; TRBD1 is a possible D gene (6 bases). The germline V gene encodes CDR1 SGHVS and CDR2 FNYEAQ. The CDR3 is 16 amino acids. Trimming pared 4 bases from V and 2 bases from J, leaving 15 bases between.

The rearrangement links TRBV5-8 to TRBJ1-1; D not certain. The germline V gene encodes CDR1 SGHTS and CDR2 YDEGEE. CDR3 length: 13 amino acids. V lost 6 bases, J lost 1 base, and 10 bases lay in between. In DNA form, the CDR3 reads TGTGCCAGCACCCTTTATAAGAACACTGAAGCTTTCTTT. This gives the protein CASTLYKNTEAFF.

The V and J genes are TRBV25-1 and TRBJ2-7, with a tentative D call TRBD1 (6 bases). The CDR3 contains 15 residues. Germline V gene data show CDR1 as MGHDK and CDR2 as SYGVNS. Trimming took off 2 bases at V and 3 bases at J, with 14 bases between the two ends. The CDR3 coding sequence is TGTGCCAGCAGTGAAGCTCTCGGGACACTCTACGAGCAGTACTTC. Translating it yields CASSEALGTLYEQYF.

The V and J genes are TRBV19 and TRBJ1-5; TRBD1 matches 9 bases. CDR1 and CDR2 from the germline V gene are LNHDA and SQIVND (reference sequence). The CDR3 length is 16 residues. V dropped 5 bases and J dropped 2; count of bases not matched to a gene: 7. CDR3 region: CASSFRTGARNQPQHF. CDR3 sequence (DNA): TGTGCCAGTAGTTTTCGGACAGGGGCCCGCAATCAGCCCCAGCATTTT.

CDR3 nucleotides: TGTGCCAGCGGGTCCTCGGGACTCCTGAACACTGAAGCTTTCTTT. This codes for CASGSSGLLNTEAFF. The chain carries TRBV7-2 and TRBJ1-1, with D tentatively TRBD1 (5 bases). Trimming shortened V by 8 bases and J by 0 bases, and 16 bases separated the two germline ends. In germline, CDR1 is SGHTA, CDR2 FQGNSA. The CDR3 is 15 residues long. The full variable domain, in which reference TRBV7-2 and TRBJ1-1 provide the parts outside the CDR3, is GAGVSQSPSNKVTEKGKDVELRCDPISGHTALYWYRQSLGQGLEFLIYFQGNSAPDKSGLPSDRFSAERTGGSVSTLTIQRTQQEDSAVYLCASGSSGLLNTEAFFGQGTRLTVV.

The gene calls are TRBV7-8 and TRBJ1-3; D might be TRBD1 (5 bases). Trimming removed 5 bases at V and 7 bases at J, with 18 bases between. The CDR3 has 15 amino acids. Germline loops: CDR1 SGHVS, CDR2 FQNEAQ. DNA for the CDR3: TGTGCCAGCAGCCGTTCCACAGGCGGTTGGAACACCATATATTTT. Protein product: CASSRSTGGWNTIYF.

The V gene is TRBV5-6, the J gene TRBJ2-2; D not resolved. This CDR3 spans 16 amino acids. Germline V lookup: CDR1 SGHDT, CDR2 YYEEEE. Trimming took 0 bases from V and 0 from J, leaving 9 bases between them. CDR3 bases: TGTGCCAGCAGCTTGGTGAGAAGCGCGAACACCGGGGAGCTGTTTTTT. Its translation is CASSLVRSANTGELFF. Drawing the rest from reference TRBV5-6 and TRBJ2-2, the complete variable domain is DAGVTQSPTHLIKTRGQQVTLRCSPKSGHDTVSWYQQALGQGPQFIFQYYEEEERQRGNFPDRFSGHQFPNYSSELNVNALLLGDSALYLCASSLVRSANTGELFFGEGSRLTVL.